The clone carrying this T cell receptor beta chain was detected ten times or more. Its antigen is as yet unknown. Researchers took RNA transcripts and amplified the TCR beta CDR3 regions from them. HTBI primers were used for first-round RT-PCR of the TCR CDR3. TCRdb redid the calling of the multiplex PCR reads with MiXCR, one entry per CDR3 protein. Of a few hundred thousand distinct CDR3 sequences in the sample, approximately 44% were seen once. The entry originates in a study of T cells in Graves' hyperthyroidism and ophthalmopathy. CDR1 is LNHNV and CDR2 is YYDKDF in the germline V gene (reference sequence). There are 14 residues in the CDR3. Trimming took off 4 bases at V and 1 base at J, with 10 bases between the two ends. Study outcomes and limitations: Also found in blood were most expanded thyroid clonotypes above 0.001.

This clonotype was sampled from a woman aged 18-29 years with Graves' hyperthyroidism. The sample taken for sequencing was peripheral blood or thyroid tissue (not recorded which). The chain combines TRBV15 with TRBJ2-5; possible D gene TRBD1, 6 bases. The CDR3, as DNA: TGTGCCACCAGCACGAGACAGGCCCAAGAGACCCAGTACTTC. Translation: CATSTRQAQETQYF.